A single sample gave rise to the 22 T cell receptor beta chains below, sequenced in a study of T cells in Graves' hyperthyroidism and ophthalmopathy. RNA transcripts were the template for amplifying TCR beta CDR3 regions. First-round RT-PCR with HTBI primers amplified the TCR CDR3 region. Using its own MiXCR run on the multiplex PCR reads, TCRdb lists one record per CDR3 protein. The sample has hundreds of thousands of distinct CDR3 sequences, just under 45% seen once; the top ten hold about 7.7%. The sequenced material came from peripheral blood or thyroid tissue (not recorded which). These receptors came from an adult man with Graves' disease, either hyperthyroidism or ophthalmopathy (not recorded which).

A few counts support this clonotype. The chain combines TRBV14 with TRBJ1-3, with D hard to call. Trimming shortened V by 8 bases and J by 2 bases, and 10 bases separated the two germline ends. In germline, CDR1 is SGHDN, CDR2 FVKESK. The CDR3 extends over 13 amino acids. CDR3 region: CASQSWAGNTIYF. CDR3 DNA sequence: TGTGCCAGCCAGTCGTGGGCTGGAAACACCATATATTTT. The full variable domain, rest sourced from reference TRBV14 and TRBJ1-3, is EAGVTQFPSHSVIEKGQTVTLRCDPISGHDNLYWYRRVMGKEIKFLLHFVKESKQDESGMPNNRFLAERTGGTYSTLKVQPAELEDSGVYFCASQSWAGNTIYFGEGSWLTVV.

This chain uses TRBV7-9 with TRBJ2-5; D gene ambiguous. The CDR3 loop spans 14 amino acids. V shed 5 bases and J shed 0 bases, with 10 bases lying between them. The V gene's germline CDR1 is SEHNR and CDR2 FQNEAQ (reference sequence). CDR3 sequence (DNA): TGTGCCAGCAGCCCTACGACGTACCAAGAGACCCAGTACTTC. Its translation is CASSPTTYQETQYF.

The J gene is TRBJ1-2, the V gene TRBV12-5, with 10 bases that match TRBD1. Germline V lookup: CDR1 LGHNT, CDR2 FRNRAP. This CDR3 spans 13 amino acids. The trim removed 5 bases at V and 7 bases at J, leaving 4 bases unmatched. The CDR3 DNA is TGTGCTAGTGGTGGACAGGGGGTGTCTGGCTACACCTTC. Amino acid sequence: CASGGQGVSGYTF.

The chain employs TRBV7-9 and TRBJ2-5, with D possibly matching TRBD2 (5 bases). V dropped 4 bases and J dropped 2 bases, with 17 bases sitting between them. Germline CDR1 SEHNR, CDR2 FQNEAQ (reference sequence). This CDR3 is built from 16 residues. The CDR3 nucleotides read TGTGCCAGCAGCTCCCCGGACGGGAAACTACAAGAGACCCAGTACTTC. The encoded protein is CASSSPDGKLQETQYF. Supplemented by reference TRBV7-9 and TRBJ2-5, the full variable domain reads DTGVSQNPRHKITKRGQNVTFRCDPISEHNRLYWYRQTLGQGPEFLTYFQNEAQLEKSRLLSDRFSAERPKGSFSTLEIQRTEQGDSAMYLCASSSPDGKLQETQYFGPGTRLLVL.

V gene TRBV5-1 combines with J gene TRBJ1-4; 8 nucleotides agree with TRBD1. The V gene's germline CDR1 is SGHRS and CDR2 YFSETQ. Germline trimming cut 1 base from V and 0 bases from J; bases unmatched to any gene: 5. The CDR3 loop spans 17 amino acids. CDR3 sequence reads: CASSLQGALATNEKLFF. As DNA, the CDR3 is TGCGCCAGCAGCTTGCAGGGGGCACTCGCAACTAATGAAAAACTGTTTTTT.

V is TRBV7-9 and J is TRBJ1-4; D is undetermined. The length of the CDR3 is 14 residues. Germline V gene data show CDR1 as SEHNR and CDR2 as FQNEAQ (reference sequence). V gave up 4 bases and J gave up 11 bases, with 17 bases separating them. The CDR3 DNA follows: TGTGCCAGCAGCTGGCCCCACAATCCCGGGAAACTGTTTTTT. Translating it yields CASSWPHNPGKLFF.

This clonotype occurred many times. This sequence joins TRBV10-2 and TRBJ1-3; D may be TRBD1 (6 bases). Germline assignment: CDR1 WSHSY and CDR2 SAAADI. This CDR3 is 19 amino acids long. V lost 2 bases and J 0 bases, leaving 20 bases between the germline ends. CDR3 sequence: CASSEGGHGGPASGNTIYF. DNA of the CDR3: TGCGCCAGCAGTGAGGGGGGGCACGGAGGTCCCGCCTCTGGAAACACCATATATTTT.

The chain carries TRBV14 and TRBJ2-5, with no clear D. Germline V lookup: CDR1 SGHDN, CDR2 FVKESK. The CDR3 length is 14 residues. Trimming removed 0 bases from V and 3 bases from J, with 8 bases in between. CDR3 nucleotide sequence: TGTGCCAGCAGCCAAGATGACGTGGAAGAGACCCAGTACTTC. Residues: CASSQDDVEETQYF. Combining the CDR3 with reference TRBV14 and TRBJ2-5 gives the whole variable domain EAGVTQFPSHSVIEKGQTVTLRCDPISGHDNLYWYRRVMGKEIKFLLHFVKESKQDESGMPNNRFLAERTGGTYSTLKVQPAELEDSGVYFCASSQDDVEETQYFGPGTRLLVL.

J is TRBJ2-5 and V is TRBV2, with TRBD1 matching over 7 bases. The V gene's germline CDR1 is SNHLY and CDR2 FYNNEI. V shed 10 bases, J shed 3 bases, and the junction held 5 bases outside the gene matches. The CDR3 length is 12 residues. This chain's CDR3 is CAIRGSEETQYF. In nucleotides, the CDR3 is TGTGCCATCAGGGGGTCGGAAGAGACCCAGTACTTC.

The chain links TRBV2 to TRBJ2-7; 9 nucleotides align to TRBD1. J lost 3 bases, V lost 7 bases, and 4 bases had no gene match. Germline CDR1 reads SNHLY; CDR2 reads FYNNEI. The CDR3 is made up of 13 amino acids. The CDR3 loop reads CASKDRGSYEQYF. The CDR3, as DNA: TGTGCCAGCAAGGACAGGGGAAGCTACGAGCAGTACTTC.

There are a few counts of this clonotype. The chain combines TRBV10-3 with TRBJ1-2; D unresolved. From germline, CDR1 is ENHRY and CDR2 SYGVKD. Trimming removed 4 bases at V and 1 base at J, with 10 bases between. This CDR3 contains 14 residues. The CDR3 nucleotides read TGTGCCATCAGTGCGGGCAGTTTTAACTATGGCTACACCTTC. As protein: CAISAGSFNYGYTF.

This rearrangement joins TRBV5-4 to TRBJ1-5; D is undetermined. The CDR3 length is 15 residues. The germline gives CDR1 SGHNT, CDR2 YYREEE (reference sequence). V was trimmed by 2 bases and J by 2 bases, leaving 11 bases between them. CDR3 region: CASSLLPGGNQPQHF. In nucleotides, the CDR3 is TGTGCCAGCAGCTTATTACCTGGGGGCAATCAGCCCCAGCATTTT. The whole variable domain, remainder taken from reference TRBV5-4 and TRBJ1-5, is ETGVTQSPTHLIKTRGQQVTLRCSSQSGHNTVSWYQQALGQGPQFIFQYYREEENGRGNFPPRFSGLQFPNYSSELNVNALELDDSALYLCASSLLPGGNQPQHFGDGTRLSIL.

This chain connects TRBV25-1 to TRBJ2-3; D remains ambiguous. The CDR3 totals 15 residues. V was shortened by 3 bases and J by 2 bases, with 12 bases between the two germline ends. Looked up from germline, CDR1 is MGHDK and CDR2 is SYGVNS. The CDR3 DNA reads as TGTGCCAGCAGTGACGGTTACAGCAACACAGATACGCAGTATTTT. Encoded protein: CASSDGYSNTDTQYF.

This clonotype was seen only once. The chain is built from TRBV7-8 and TRBJ2-7; TRBD2 might be the D (5 bases). Germline V gene data show CDR1 as SGHVS and CDR2 as FQNEAQ. The CDR3 runs 14 residues. Trimming removed 5 bases at V and 3 bases at J, with 14 bases between. The CDR3 reads CASSTAGNFYEQYF. In nucleotides, the CDR3 is TGTGCCAGCAGCACCGCCGGGAACTTCTACGAGCAGTACTTC.

The chain joins TRBV7-2 to TRBJ2-3; 13 bases match TRBD2. After removal of 6 bases from V and 6 bases from J, the junction contained 3 bases not matched to a gene. CDR1 SGHTA and CDR2 FQGNSA come from the germline V gene. This CDR3 spans 14 amino acids. CDR3 nucleotides: TGTGCCAGCAGAGAGGGACTAGCGGGGGATACGCAGTATTTT. Translation: CASREGLAGDTQYF.

This clonotype was observed a single time. The chain has TRBV24-1 and TRBJ2-5; 8 bases map to TRBD1. The CDR3 is 16 amino acids. V lost 5 bases and J lost 5; bases outside the gene matches: 12. Germline assignment: CDR1 KGHDR and CDR2 SFDVKD. Here the CDR3 DNA reads TGTGCCACCAGTGTCGGGACAGGCTCTAAATTGGAGACCCAGTACTTC. Translating gives CATSVGTGSKLETQYF.

This chain joins TRBV20-1 and TRBJ2-7; TRBD1 matches at 7 bases. This CDR3 comprises 16 residues. The trim removed 6 bases at V and 6 bases at J, leaving 20 bases unmatched. Germline CDR1 is DFQATT and CDR2 is SNEGSKA (reference sequence). The chain's CDR3 is CSAIRSVTGVRGEQYF. DNA of the CDR3: TGCAGTGCCATACGAAGCGTTACAGGGGTAAGGGGCGAGCAGTACTTC.

On this clonotype: A read error may produce the germline difference seen at one junction end. The J gene is TRBJ1-4, the V gene TRBV24-1; D uncertain. CDR1 and CDR2 (germline): KGHDR, SFDVKD. There are 15 residues in the CDR3. For the CDR3, the DNA is TGTGCCAGCAGTTTGATCGGGAGGGCTAATGAAAAACTGTTTTTT. Its protein product is CASSLIGRANEKLFF.

This clonotype showed up just a few times. V and J are TRBV19 and TRBJ1-3; D is ambiguous. Trimming stripped 5 bases from V and 0 bases from J, with 11 bases between. CDR1 and CDR2 (germline): LNHDA, SQIVND (reference sequence). This CDR3 contains 15 residues. The DNA for the CDR3 is TGTGCCAGTAGTCCCCGAGCGAGCTCTGGAAACACCATATATTTT. This codes for CASSPRASSGNTIYF.

The chain uses TRBV7-7 and TRBJ2-5, with TRBD1 matching 12 bases. This CDR3 is 16 amino acids long. CDR1 and CDR2 (germline): SSHAT, FNYEAQ (reference sequence). CDR3 loop: CAGSPGQGAGRETQYF. CDR3 bases: TGTGCTGGCAGCCCGGGACAGGGGGCAGGTAGAGAGACCCAGTACTTC.

V usage is TRBV6-5 and J usage is TRBJ1-3; TRBD1 might be the D (6 bases). Germline assignment: CDR1 MNHEY and CDR2 SVGAGI. Trimming removed 5 bases from V and 0 bases from J, with 17 bases in between. This CDR3 has 17 amino acids. The CDR3 DNA reads as TGTGCCAGCAGTCCCGCCCCGGACAGCAGCTCTGGAAACACCATATATTTT. Its translation: CASSPAPDSSSGNTIYF.

This clonotype was observed a handful of times. The V call is TRBV20-1, the J call TRBJ2-7, with TRBD1 as a possible D gene (6 bases). The CDR3 is made up of 15 amino acids. V was shortened by 0 bases and J by 1 base, with 13 bases between the two germline ends. Germline CDR1 DFQATT, CDR2 SNEGSKA (reference sequence). The CDR3 region is CSARDVQGRSYEQYF. The CDR3 bases are TGCAGTGCTAGAGATGTCCAGGGGCGGTCCTACGAGCAGTACTTC.